Here is one TCR beta chain with its context. Its specificity is not known. The sample originates from a study of T cell responses to AZD1222 COVID-19 vaccine. From germline, CDR1 is KGHSH and CDR2 LQKENI. V lost 3 bases and J lost 7, with 10 bases in between. The CDR3 covers 14 residues. The study, taken as a whole, reports: Baseline serostatus was positive in only five to seven AZD1222 recipients. Spike-specific TCR repertoires showed rising breadth and depth after two AZD1222 doses. The donor cohort was predominantly white British with a female majority, and clonal diversity may have been underestimated.

The method was immunoSEQ multiplex PCR; TCRdb's version includes in-frame clones alone and lacks a portion of them. The repertoire consists of about 140,000 clones, with around nine tenths occurring once and the leading ten covering 1.5% to 2%. This TCR derives from an adult in good health. The input for sequencing was peripheral blood, taken on day 0 of AZD1222 vaccination. The J gene is TRBJ1-6, the V gene TRBV18; D remains unclear. The CDR3 nucleotides read TGTGCCAGCTCACCCGCGGGGAACAATTCACCCCTCCACTTT. Translating gives CASSPAGNNSPLHF.